This T cell receptor (beta chain) emerged from a study of cytomegalovirus exposure and HLA in healthy donors. The overall study: Early release data held some 79 million unique TCRs from HLA-typed donors. The Caucasian-associated ancestry cluster held roughly 80% of 398 genotyped donors. Study observations and caveats: Later work found that TCR association rates differed between HLA loci; DRB1 had the most and HLA-C the fewest.

The V gene's germline CDR1 is LNHDA and CDR2 SQIVND (reference sequence). With 5 bases removed from V and 3 bases from J, the gap between germline ends came to 5 bases. This CDR3 has 12 residues. Both 60 Vbeta primers and 13 Jbeta primers went into the PCR. Sequencing was performed with immunoSEQ multiplex PCR; in TCRdb, only in-frame clones are kept and a portion is missing. There are tens of thousands of clones in the sample; more than 65% occur only once, and 2.7% lies in the top ten. As concerns this clone: What it binds is not known.

What was sequenced was PBMCs. This TCR came from a man aged 50-60 years in good health and CMV-seronegative. The rearrangement joins TRBV19 to TRBJ2-1, with D uncertain. This CDR3 is CASSRDYNEQFF. CDR3 bases: TGTGCCAGTAGTCGCGACTACAATGAGCAGTTCTTC.